Shown below are 22 T cell receptor beta chains from a single sample sequenced in a study of graft-versus-host responses after intestinal transplantation. Assay used: immunoSEQ multiplex PCR; TCRdb lists only in-frame clones, some missing. The table records over 10,000 clones, 70% to 90% of them present only once. Sequenced material: PBMCs, taken after intestinal transplantation. These receptors all come from a human patient who received an intestinal transplant, so some T cells may come from the graft donor.

CDR3 sequence reads: CASSKGSGYEQYF. CDR3 nucleotide sequence: TGTGCCAGCAGCAAGGGAAGCGGTTACGAGCAGTACTTC. This chain joins TRBV21-1 and TRBJ2-7; TRBD2 is the table's D call, not checked against the DNA. TRBV21-1 represents a pseudogene. This CDR3 spans 13 amino acids.

The V and J genes are TRBV27 and TRBJ2-7; D is undetermined. This CDR3 spans 13 amino acids. Germline-derived CDR1 and CDR2 are MNHEY and SMNVEV (reference sequence). V dropped 6 bases and J dropped 5 bases, with 14 bases sitting between them. CDR3 region: CASRRQVLDEQYF. In DNA form, the CDR3 reads TGTGCCAGCAGGCGGCAGGTTCTGGACGAGCAGTACTTC.

The rearrangement joins TRBV7-9 to TRBJ2-7, with D possibly matching TRBD1 (6 bases). Per germline, CDR1 SEHNR and CDR2 FQNEAQ (reference sequence). The CDR3 spans 12 residues. Trimming left V 5 bases short and J 3 bases short, with 8 bases between. CDR3 sequence (DNA): TGTGCCAGCAGCAAACAGGGCTACGAGCAGTACTTC. It translates to CASSKQGYEQYF. Complete variable domain (other parts from reference TRBV7-9 and TRBJ2-7): DTGVSQNPRHKITKRGQNVTFRCDPISEHNRLYWYRQTLGQGPEFLTYFQNEAQLEKSRLLSDRFSAERPKGSFSTLEIQRTEQGDSAMYLCASSKQGYEQYFGPGTRLTVT.

The chain uses TRBV19 and TRBJ2-1, with TRBD1 matching over 10 bases. The CDR3 sequence is 15 residues long. The V gene end was trimmed by 3 bases and the J gene end by 8 bases; junction bases not matched to a gene: 7. Germline values: CDR1 LNHDA, CDR2 SQIVND (reference sequence). The CDR3 region has the DNA TGTGCCAGTAGTATGAAGGGACAGGGGTACCATGAGCAGTTCTTC. Residues: CASSMKGQGYHEQFF.

The chain employs TRBV19 and TRBJ1-3, with TRBD1 identical over 8 bases. Germline CDR1 LNHDA, CDR2 SQIVND (reference sequence). CDR3 length: 15 amino acids. J was trimmed by 4 bases and V by 5 bases; bases with no gene match: 7. The DNA for the CDR3 is TGTGCCAGTAGTCCGAAACAGGGGGAAGGAAACACCATATATTTT. Its translation is CASSPKQGEGNTIYF.

This chain uses TRBV4-1 with TRBJ2-1; TRBD2 matches at 9 bases. Germline assignment: CDR1 MGHRA and CDR2 YSYEKL. The ends lost 4 bases at V and 4 bases at J; junction bases unmatched: 8. CDR3 size: 16 residues. This CDR3 reads CASSLPSGVKYNEQFF. The CDR3 DNA reads as TGCGCCAGCAGCCTCCCTAGCGGGGTGAAATACAATGAGCAGTTCTTC.

V is TRBV6-4 and J is TRBJ2-7; 12 positions agree with TRBD2. The germline V gene has CDR1 MRHNA and CDR2 SNTAGT. The CDR3 loop spans 15 amino acids. The ends lost 0 bases at V and 3 bases at J; junction bases unmatched: 0. The CDR3 region has the DNA TGTGCCAGCAGTGACTCGACTAGCGGGAGCTACGAGCAGTACTTC. Protein: CASSDSTSGSYEQYF.

This clone was picked up a small number of times. The chain couples TRBV5-1 to TRBJ2-5, with 16 bases lining up with TRBD2. The CDR3 runs 15 residues. Germline values: CDR1 SGHRS, CDR2 YFSETQ. V gave up 6 bases and J gave up 5 bases; unmatched junction bases: 4. In DNA form, the CDR3 reads TGCGCCAGCACCGGGACTAGCGGGAGGGCTGAGACCCAGTACTTC. Amino acids: CASTGTSGRAETQYF.

The chain couples TRBV28 to TRBJ2-3, with D hard to call. Germline V gene data show CDR1 as MDHEN and CDR2 as SYDVKM. V lost 3 bases and J lost 0, with 10 bases in between. The CDR3 sequence is 15 residues long. This CDR3 is CASSFTVSSTDTQYF. In nucleotides, the CDR3 is TGTGCCAGCAGTTTTACGGTTTCTAGCACAGATACGCAGTATTTT.

In DNA, the CDR3 is TGTGCCAGCAGTTTGTGGACTAGCGGGAGGGATCCCACAGATACGCAGTATTTT. Protein product: CASSLWTSGRDPTDTQYF. The rearrangement links TRBV27 to TRBJ2-3; 15 nucleotides line up with TRBD2. The CDR3 length is 18 residues. Trimming removed 3 bases from V and 2 bases from J; junction bases left unmatched: 6. Germline CDR1 reads MNHEY; CDR2 reads SMNVEV (reference sequence).

This clone was recorded once. The V gene is TRBV27, the J gene TRBJ2-2; D ambiguous. Germline CDR1 is MNHEY and CDR2 is SMNVEV (reference sequence). This CDR3 contains 16 residues. V was pared by 3 bases and J by 5 bases, with 16 bases between. This CDR3 reads CASSFLGLTETGELFF. CDR3 nucleotide sequence: TGTGCCAGCAGTTTTTTAGGCCTCACGGAAACCGGGGAGCTGTTTTTT.

The V gene is TRBV13, the J gene TRBJ2-5, with D perhaps matching TRBD1 (5 bases). This CDR3 comprises 15 residues. The germline V and J ends were trimmed by 1 base and 4 bases, with 13 bases remaining between them. Germline lookup yields CDR1 PRHDT and CDR2 FYEKMQ (reference sequence). The chain's CDR3 is CASSLDQGILETQYF. The CDR3 DNA follows: TGTGCCAGCAGCTTAGATCAGGGCATCTTAGAGACCCAGTACTTC. The whole variable domain, remainder taken from reference TRBV13 and TRBJ2-5, is AAGVIQSPRHLIKEKRETATLKCYPIPRHDTVYWYQQGPGQDPQFLISFYEKMQSDKGSIPDRFSAQQFSDYHSELNMSSLELGDSALYFCASSLDQGILETQYFGPGTRLLVL.

Here the CDR3 DNA reads TGTGCCAGCAGTGACTCTGCGGGGGGGCATAATGAGCAGTTCTTC. Protein sequence: CASSDSAGGHNEQFF. The rearrangement uses TRBV6-4 and TRBJ2-1; 9 bases map to TRBD2. The CDR3 spans 15 residues. Germline lookup yields CDR1 MRHNA and CDR2 SNTAGT. Trimming removed 0 bases from V and 7 bases from J; junction bases left unmatched: 4.

The rearrangement joins TRBV7-8 to TRBJ1-5; the D gene is possibly TRBD1 (6 bases). Germline assignment: CDR1 SGHVS and CDR2 FQNEAQ. The CDR3 is made up of 14 amino acids. V lost 4 bases to trimming and J lost 10 bases, with 17 bases between them. CDR3 nucleotides: TGTGCCAGCAGCTCGGACAGTCCTGGTCAACCCCAGCATTTT. Its translation: CASSSDSPGQPQHF.

The gene calls are TRBV6-5 and TRBJ2-1; D might be TRBD2 (6 bases). The CDR3 has 14 amino acids. Germline V gene data show CDR1 as MNHEY and CDR2 as SVGAGI. The ends were cut back, 5 bases at V and 4 bases at J, with 12 bases in the middle. In DNA form, the CDR3 reads TGTGCCAGCAGTCCGGGACTCCTATACAATGAGCAGTTCTTC. Protein product: CASSPGLLYNEQFF.

This clone was found once. This chain connects TRBV2 to TRBJ2-7, with 10 positions matching TRBD2. Looked up from germline, CDR1 is SNHLY and CDR2 is FYNNEI. CDR3 length: 14 residues. Trimming cost V 8 bases and J 0 bases; bases outside gene matches: 4. The DNA for the CDR3 is TGTGCCAGCTGTAGCGGGAGGAACTCCTACGAGCAGTACTTC. Amino acid sequence: CASCSGRNSYEQYF.

This chain connects TRBV2 to TRBJ1-2; 7 positions agree with TRBD1. The CDR3 loop spans 14 amino acids. The J segment lost 3 bases and the V segment lost 3 bases, leaving 4 bases of the junction unmatched. Looked up from germline, CDR1 is SNHLY and CDR2 is FYNNEI. The CDR3 region has the DNA TGTGCCAGCAGTGATCAGGGGGTCGACTATGGCTACACCTTC. It specifies CASSDQGVDYGYTF.

Here the CDR3 reads CASSTPQTLGHEQYF. DNA for the CDR3: TGTGCCAGCAGTACGCCTCAAACTCTCGGGCACGAGCAGTACTTC. The chain is built from TRBV28 and TRBJ2-7; no clear D. Trimming shortened V by 5 bases and J by 5 bases, and 19 bases separated the two germline ends. The CDR3 loop spans 15 amino acids. Germline V lookup: CDR1 MDHEN, CDR2 SYDVKM.

The chain is built from TRBV5-6 and TRBJ2-7; TRBD1 aligns across 9 bases. The CDR3 is 13 residues long. Losses at the gene ends were 7 bases for V and 6 bases for J; bases not matched to a gene: 8. CDR1 and CDR2 from the germline V gene are SGHDT and YYEEEE. DNA of the CDR3: TGTGCCAGCGGGCCGGGACAGGGAGGCGAGCAGTACTTC. Protein: CASGPGQGGEQYF.

The chain carries TRBV5-6 and TRBJ1-2; 11 bases map to TRBD1. The V gene's germline CDR1 is SGHDT and CDR2 YYEEEE. The CDR3 consists of 16 residues. Losses at the gene ends were 1 base for V and 5 bases for J; bases not matched to a gene: 7. The DNA of the CDR3 is TGTGCCAGCAGCTTGTGGACAGGGGGCGCGGAATATGGCTACACCTTC. It codes for CASSLWTGGAEYGYTF.

This chain joins TRBV7-6 and TRBJ1-3; no firm D call. Trimming shortened V by 1 base and J by 8 bases, and 15 bases separated the two germline ends. The CDR3 runs to 15 residues. CDR1 is SGHVS and CDR2 is FNYEAQ in the germline V gene. Here the CDR3 reads CASSLDHTGMDTIYF. The CDR3 bases are TGTGCCAGCAGCTTAGATCATACCGGGATGGACACCATATATTTT.

The chain recombines TRBV11-3 with TRBJ2-1; a possible D gene is TRBD2 (5 bases). From germline, CDR1 is SGHNT and CDR2 YENEEA. V lost 5 bases, J lost 9 bases, and 20 bases lay in between. This CDR3 is built from 15 residues. CDR3 sequence (DNA): TGTGCCAGCAGCCCAAATGCGGCGGGCCTCGGTGAGCAGTTCTTC. It encodes CASSPNAAGLGEQFF.